The T cell receptor (beta chain) under discussion was sequenced for a study of T cell responses to AZD1222 COVID-19 vaccine. This table comes from immunoSEQ multiplex PCR, and its TCRdb copy is limited to in-frame clones, with some not included. Here the sample spans some 80,000 clones, roughly nine tenths being singletons. The V end was cut by 5 bases, the J end by 2 bases, with 16 bases between. The CDR3 covers 16 residues. CDR1 and CDR2 from the germline V gene are MNHEY and SVGEGT. V usage is TRBV6-2 or TRBV6-3 and J usage is TRBJ1-5; D possibly corresponds to TRBD1 (5 bases). This receptor was taken from an adult in good health. The sequencing here drew on peripheral blood, taken on day 0 of AZD1222 vaccination. In DNA form, the CDR3 reads TGTGCCAGCAGTCCAGGCAGTTCCAGGGGCAATCAGCCCCAGCATTTT. Translated: CASSPGSSRGNQPQHF.